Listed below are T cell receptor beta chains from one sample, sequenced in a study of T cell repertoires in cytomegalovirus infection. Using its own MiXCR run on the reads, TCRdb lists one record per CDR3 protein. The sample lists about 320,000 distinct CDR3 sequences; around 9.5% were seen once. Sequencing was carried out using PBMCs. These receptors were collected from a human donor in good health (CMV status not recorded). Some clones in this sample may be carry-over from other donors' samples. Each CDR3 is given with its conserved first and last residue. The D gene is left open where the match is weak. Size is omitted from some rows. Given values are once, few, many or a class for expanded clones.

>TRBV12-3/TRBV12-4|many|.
CASSSTGSGQPQHF
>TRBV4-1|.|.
CASSPSNLRASSYEQYF
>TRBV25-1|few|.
CASSDDGSGNTIYF
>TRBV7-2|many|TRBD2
CASSLIGTSGALNNEQFF
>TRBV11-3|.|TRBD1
CASSVGRQGAFPTEAFF
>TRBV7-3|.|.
CASSSQGGGTEAFF
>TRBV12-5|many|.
CASGLWVYYYEQYF
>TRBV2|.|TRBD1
CASSEETGVVNEQFF
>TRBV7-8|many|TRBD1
CASSSPEQGGSPLHF
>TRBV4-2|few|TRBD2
CASSQLAGGPAYEQYF
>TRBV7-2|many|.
CATARHYEQYF
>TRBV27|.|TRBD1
CASSLPGRQGLREAFF
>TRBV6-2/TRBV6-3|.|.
CASSPRDGYSGANVLTF
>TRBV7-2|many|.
CASSLDGGLSYGYTF
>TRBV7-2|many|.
CASSLWDHSTYEQYF
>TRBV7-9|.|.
CASSETADQPQHF
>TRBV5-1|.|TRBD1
CASSLKQGVNTEAFF
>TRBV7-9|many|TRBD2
CASSLEVSGRRNEQFF
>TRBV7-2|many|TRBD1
CASSRDRMFTNTGELFF
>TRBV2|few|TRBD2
CASSEPASGGYNEQFF
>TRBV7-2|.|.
CASSFHSDSYEQYF
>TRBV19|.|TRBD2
CASSMFWTSGLQETQYF
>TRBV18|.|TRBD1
CASSFLRDRINEQYF
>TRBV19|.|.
CASSRDWDQPQHF